The 28 T cell receptor beta chains given below trace back to one sample, sequenced in a study of control samples from healthy donors and cancer patients. TCRdb's copy holds only in-frame clones and misses some; the assay was immunoSEQ multiplex PCR. The sample contains about 120,000 clones, about 93% of which appear only once. Sequences were obtained from blood. These TCRs come from a man aged 25 to 45 in good health.

The V gene is TRBV4-1, the J gene TRBJ1-1; D is unclear. V was cut by 2 bases and J by 1 base, with 11 bases left in between. Germline V gene sequence: CDR1 MGHRA, CDR2 YSYEKL. The CDR3 length is 15 residues. This CDR3 is CASSQPTGQNTEAFF. For the CDR3, the DNA is TGCGCCAGCAGCCAACCGACGGGCCAGAACACTGAAGCTTTCTTT.

This clone was detected once. The chain links TRBV28 to TRBJ2-2; D is unresolved. V lost 8 bases, J lost 5 bases, and 15 bases lay in between. Germline lookup yields CDR1 MDHEN and CDR2 SYDVKM. CDR3 length: 14 amino acids. The CDR3 is CASSLYPGTGELFF. The CDR3 bases are TGTGCCAGCTCTCTATACCCCGGGACCGGGGAGCTGTTTTTT.

The chain combines TRBV11-3 with TRBJ1-6; D gene uncertain. CDR1 is SGHNT and CDR2 is YENEEA in the germline V gene. This CDR3 contains 12 residues. V lost 2 bases and J lost 12, with 8 bases in between. The CDR3 reads CASSLSTGPLHF. The CDR3 DNA sequence: TGTGCCAGCAGCTTATCGACCGGACCCCTCCACTTT.

The chain uses TRBV25-1 and TRBJ2-2; possibly TRBD1 or TRBD2 for D (6 bases each). The CDR3 consists of 17 residues. V shed 10 bases and J shed 0 bases, with 21 bases lying between them. From germline, CDR1 is MGHDK and CDR2 SYGVNS. The CDR3: CATGLVGGLSNTGELFF. The DNA of the CDR3 is TGTGCCACCGGGCTGGTGGGGGGCCTATCGAACACCGGGGAGCTGTTTTTT.

This sequence joins TRBV6-1 and TRBJ1-3; D is undetermined. This CDR3 region has 19 residues. The germline V and J ends were trimmed by 0 bases and 0 bases, with 18 bases remaining between them. Germline CDR1 and CDR2: MNHNS and SASEGT. The CDR3 sequence: CASSEAPVGSESSGNTIYF. CDR3 nucleotides: TGTGCCAGCAGTGAAGCCCCGGTGGGGTCGGAGAGCTCTGGAAACACCATATATTTT.

This clone was recorded once. The chain employs TRBV27 and TRBJ1-1, with D unclear. Trimming took off 0 bases at V and 6 bases at J, with 14 bases between the two ends. This CDR3 comprises 15 residues. Germline lookup yields CDR1 MNHEY and CDR2 SMNVEV (reference sequence). The CDR3: CASSLSRVVGAEAFF. CDR3 nucleotides: TGTGCCAGCAGTTTATCGAGGGTCGTTGGCGCTGAAGCTTTCTTT.

The V gene is TRBV7-6, the J gene TRBJ2-3; TRBD2 matches 11 bases. Germline assignment: CDR1 SGHVS and CDR2 FNYEAQ. The CDR3 has 17 amino acids. The V segment lost 4 bases and the J segment 4 bases; nucleotides outside the gene matches: 10. The CDR3 loop reads CASSSLTSGVEPDTQYF. The CDR3 nucleotides read TGTGCCAGCAGCTCGCTGACTAGCGGGGTGGAACCAGATACGCAGTATTTT.

The rearrangement uses TRBV7-9 and TRBJ2-7; 8 bases are a match to TRBD1. The CDR3 spans 17 residues. CDR1 is SEHNR, CDR2 FQNEAQ, per germline (reference sequence). V trimming: 4 bases; J trimming: 2 bases; junction bases outside the gene matches: 13. The CDR3 DNA reads TGTGCCAGCAGCTCCGGGGGCAGGGGGCGGCCCCCCTACGAGCAGTACTTC. Residues: CASSSGGRGRPPYEQYF.

This clone was recorded once. An end of the junction differs from the germline gene, which may be a read error. The chain recombines TRBV2 with TRBJ1-3; TRBD1 might be the D (5 bases). The CDR3 consists of 10 residues. Looked up from germline, CDR1 is SNHLY and CDR2 is FYNNEI. The CDR3 protein is CASGPGRLDF. The CDR3, as DNA: TGTGCCAGCGGACCGGGACGGCTGGATTTT.

The genes are TRBV18 and TRBJ2-7; D remains unclear. CDR1 is KGHSH, CDR2 LQKENI, per germline. Trimming removed 2 bases at V and 6 bases at J, with 23 bases between. This CDR3 spans 17 amino acids. DNA of the CDR3: TGTGCCAGCTCACCAAACCCTACTTTCAAAGGTATCGGCGAGCAGTACTTC. Amino acids: CASSPNPTFKGIGEQYF.

The CDR3 region is CAMSETGFSEQFF. DNA for the CDR3: TGTGCCATGTCCGAGACAGGTTTTAGTGAGCAGTTCTTC. V gene TRBV10-3 combines with J gene TRBJ2-1; TRBD1 might be the D (6 bases). The CDR3 length is 13 residues. Germline CDR1 reads ENHRY; CDR2 reads SYGVKD. Trimming cost V 9 bases and J 9 bases, with 18 bases left between them.

A single count supports this clone. The chain couples TRBV14 to TRBJ2-2, with 8 bases aligning to TRBD1. The CDR3 has 15 amino acids. V was clipped by 2 bases and J by 5 bases; unmatched bases: 4. From germline, CDR1 is SGHDN and CDR2 FVKESK. The DNA for the CDR3 is TGTGCCAGCAGCCAACGACAGGGGACTACCGGGGAGCTGTTTTTT. It specifies CASSQRQGTTGELFF.

The chain carries TRBV27 and TRBJ1-2, with D possibly being TRBD1 (5 bases). The CDR3 is made up of 13 amino acids. Trimming cost V 3 bases and J 7 bases, with 12 bases left between them. Germline CDR1 and CDR2: MNHEY and SMNVEV (reference sequence). As DNA, the CDR3 is TGTGCCAGCAGTTTTGTCGGGGGATTTGGCTACACCTTC. Its translation: CASSFVGGFGYTF.

Notes on this clone: This specimen includes other DNA sequences encoding the same CDR3. The gene calls are TRBV19 and TRBJ1-1; D gene unclear. With 3 bases removed from V and 7 bases from J, the gap between germline ends came to 9 bases. In germline, CDR1 is LNHDA, CDR2 SQIVND (reference sequence). The CDR3 spans 12 residues. Here the CDR3 reads CASSIGGSEAFF. The CDR3 DNA follows: TGTGCCAGTAGTATCGGTGGGAGTGAAGCTTTCTTT.

This chain uses TRBV10-3 with TRBJ1-2, with D possibly matching TRBD1 (5 bases). CDR3 length: 11 residues. Germline V gene sequence: CDR1 ENHRY, CDR2 SYGVKD. V was pared by 4 bases and J by 6 bases, with 6 bases between. CDR3 in amino acids: CAISGGNGYTF. CDR3 coding DNA: TGTGCCATCAGTGGGGGCAATGGCTACACCTTC.

CDR3 region: CASSLGQISYNEQFF. CDR3 sequence (DNA): TGCGCCAGCAGCTTGGGGCAGATATCCTACAATGAGCAGTTCTTC. This chain connects TRBV5-1 to TRBJ2-1; D is ambiguous. Trimming left V 0 bases short and J 1 base short, with 8 bases between. The CDR3 is 15 amino acids. Per germline, CDR1 SGHRS and CDR2 YFSETQ. Variable domain in full (rest from reference TRBV5-1 and TRBJ2-1): KAGVTQTPRYLIKTRGQQVTLSCSPISGHRSVSWYQQTPGQGLQFLFEYFSETQRNKGNFPGRFSGRQFSNSRSEMNVSTLELGDSALYLCASSLGQISYNEQFFGPGTRLTVL.

Concerning this clone: Germline is not matched at one junction end, which may reflect a read error. The rearrangement links TRBV5-8 to TRBJ2-3; 9 bases line up with TRBD1. CDR3 size: 16 residues. Germline V gives CDR1 SGHTS, CDR2 YDEGEE. CDR3 region: CASSLGQGTPTDTQYF. In DNA, the CDR3 is TGTGCCAGCAGTTTGGGACAGGGAACTCCCACAGATACGCAGTATTTT.

The chain has TRBV6-2 or TRBV6-3 and TRBJ2-5; a possible D gene is TRBD2 (7 bases). This CDR3 contains 17 residues. Deletions cut 2 bases from V and 2 bases from J, with 18 bases between. Germline CDR1 is MNHEY and CDR2 is SVGEGT. The CDR3 loop reads CASSYVRGAMGQETQYF. The CDR3 DNA sequence: TGTGCCAGCAGTTACGTCCGGGGGGCCATGGGGCAAGAGACCCAGTACTTC.

Worth noting for this clone: The germline gene is not matched at one end of the junction; a read error may be the cause. The rearrangement uses TRBV20-1 and TRBJ1-1, with D uncertain. Per germline, CDR1 DFQATT and CDR2 SNEGSKA (reference sequence). The CDR3 extends over 11 amino acids. The CDR3 coding sequence is TGCAGTGCTCGAGAGGGTACTGAAGCTTTCTTT. Translated, it gives CSAREGTEAFF.

The chain links TRBV6-4 to TRBJ1-1, with D uncertain. Germline V CDR1 and CDR2: MRHNA, SNTAGT. The V end was cut by 2 bases, the J end by 0 bases, with 4 bases between. The length of the CDR3 is 13 residues. DNA for the CDR3: TGTGCCAGCAGTGACGGATTGAACACTGAAGCTTTCTTT. Protein product: CASSDGLNTEAFF.

The chain links TRBV11-2 to TRBJ2-3; D is unresolved. Trimming shortened V by 5 bases and J by 0 bases, and 15 bases separated the two germline ends. This CDR3 has 16 amino acids. Germline V lookup: CDR1 SGHAT, CDR2 FQNNGV. CDR3 sequence (DNA): TGTGCCAGCAGCGAAGACCCCTCCGGGAGCACAGATACGCAGTATTTT. Its translation is CASSEDPSGSTDTQYF.

V is TRBV3-1 (or the pseudogene TRBV3-2) and J is TRBJ2-2, with 8 bases that match TRBD2. V lost 5 bases to trimming and J lost 8 bases; unmatched junction nucleotides: 7. This CDR3 comprises 14 residues. Looked up from germline, CDR1 is LGHDT and CDR2 is YNNKEL (reference sequence). CDR3 DNA: TGTGCCAGCAGCGACGGACTAGCTTCTGGGGAGCTGTTTTTT. Protein product: CASSDGLASGELFF.

A word on this clone: A junction end diverges from the germline sequence, so it may reflect a read error. The genes are TRBV12-3 or TRBV12-4 and TRBJ2-7, with D uncertain. The CDR3 is made up of 11 amino acids. The DNA of the CDR3 is TGTGCCAGCAGTACCAGCCGGGCCTTGAGCTTC. Translated: CASSTSRALSF.

This chain links TRBV19 with TRBJ1-1, with a weak D call TRBD1 (6 bases). Germline V gives CDR1 LNHDA, CDR2 SQIVND (reference sequence). There are 13 residues in the CDR3. Trimming removed 6 bases at V and 6 bases at J, with 14 bases between. Here the CDR3 reads CASSGTPGAEAFF. Here the CDR3 DNA reads TGTGCCAGTAGCGGGACACCAGGCGCTGAAGCTTTCTTT.

The V call is TRBV29-1, the J call TRBJ2-5; 12 positions match TRBD2. V was clipped by 6 bases and J by 3 bases; unmatched bases: 11. The CDR3 spans 16 residues. Germline V gene lookup returns CDR1 SQVTM and CDR2 ANQGSEA. The CDR3 nucleotides read TGCAGCGTCCCCCCCCCAGGACTAGCGGGGAAAGAGACCCAGTACTTC. Protein sequence: CSVPPPGLAGKETQYF. The whole variable domain, filled in from reference TRBV29-1 and TRBJ2-5, reads SAVISQKPSRDICQRGTSLTIQCQVDSQVTMMFWYRQQPGQSLTLIATANQGSEATYESGFVIDKFPISRPNLTFSTLTVSNMSPEDSSIYLCSVPPPGLAGKETQYFGPGTRLLVL.

The gene calls are TRBV21-1 and TRBJ1-2. TRBV21-1 is described as a pseudogene. The CDR3 is 11 residues long. CDR3 nucleotide sequence: TGTGCCAGGGTCCGTTCAGAGGGCTACACCTTC. Residues: CARVRSEGYTF.

The chain uses TRBV6-1 and TRBJ1-5; D remains ambiguous. Germline assignment: CDR1 MNHNS and CDR2 SASEGT. CDR3 size: 14 residues. Trimming removed 3 bases from V and 4 bases from J, with 10 bases in between. The CDR3, as DNA: TGTGCCAGCAGTGACGTCAGGTTGAATCAGCCCCAGCATTTT. Protein product: CASSDVRLNQPQHF.

The chain couples TRBV28 to TRBJ2-3; TRBD1 agrees at 7 bases. In germline, CDR1 is MDHEN, CDR2 SYDVKM. The CDR3 extends over 15 amino acids. The ends lost 5 bases at V and 2 bases at J; junction bases unmatched: 7. The CDR3 coding sequence is TGTGCCAGCAGTCAACGGGACAGCTTCACAGATACGCAGTATTTT. Translation gives CASSQRDSFTDTQYF.